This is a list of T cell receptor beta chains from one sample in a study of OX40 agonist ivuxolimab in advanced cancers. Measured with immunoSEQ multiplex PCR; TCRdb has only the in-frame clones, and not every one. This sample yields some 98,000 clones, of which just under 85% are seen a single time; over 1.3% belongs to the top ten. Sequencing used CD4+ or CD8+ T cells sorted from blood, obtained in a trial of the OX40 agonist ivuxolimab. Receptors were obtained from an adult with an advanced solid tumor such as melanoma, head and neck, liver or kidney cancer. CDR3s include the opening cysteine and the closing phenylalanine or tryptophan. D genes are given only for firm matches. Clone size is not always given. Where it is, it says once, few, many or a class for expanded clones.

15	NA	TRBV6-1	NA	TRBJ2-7	CASSEFGQDGDEQYF	TGTGCCAGCAGTGAGTTTGGGCAGGACGGCGACGAGCAGTACTTC
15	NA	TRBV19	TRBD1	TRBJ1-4	CASSTLAGGPEKLFF	TGTGCCAGTAGTACGTTGGCAGGGGGACCCGAAAAACTGTTTTTT
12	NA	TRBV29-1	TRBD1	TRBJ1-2	CRATEGADGYTF	TGCAGGGCCACTGAGGGGGCGGATGGCTACACCTTC
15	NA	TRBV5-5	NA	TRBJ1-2	CASSLAVGPNYGYTF	TGTGCCAGCAGCTTGGCCGTGGGGCCTAACTATGGCTACACCTTC
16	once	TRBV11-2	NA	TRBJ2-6	CASSLVLFSGANVLTF	TGTGCCAGCAGCTTAGTTCTGTTCTCTGGGGCCAACGTCCTGACTTTC
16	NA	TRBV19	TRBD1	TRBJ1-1	CASSRGTVAAGTEAFF	TGTGCCAGTAGTCGGGGGACAGTTGCTGCCGGCACTGAAGCTTTCTTT
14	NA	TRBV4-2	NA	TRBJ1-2	CASSHETSNYGYTF	TGTGCCAGCAGCCATGAGACCAGTAACTATGGCTACACCTTC
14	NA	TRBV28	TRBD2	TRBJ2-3	CASSSGLAGTPQYF	TGTGCCAGCAGTTCCGGACTAGCTGGGACGCCGCAGTATTTT
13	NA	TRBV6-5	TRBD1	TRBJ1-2	CASSGDRSRGYTF	TGTGCCAGCAGTGGGGACAGGTCACGTGGCTACACCTTC
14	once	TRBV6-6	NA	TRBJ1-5	CASSSGQHNQPQHF	TGTGCCAGCAGTTCCGGACAGCACAATCAGCCCCAGCATTTT
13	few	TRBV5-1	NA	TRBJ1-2	CASSLASSDGYTF	TGCGCCAGCAGCTTGGCCTCGTCGGATGGCTACACCTTC
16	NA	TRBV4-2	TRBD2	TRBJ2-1	CASSQVSSGSGNEQFF	TGTGCCAGCAGCCAAGTCTCTAGCGGGAGCGGGAATGAGCAGTTCTTC
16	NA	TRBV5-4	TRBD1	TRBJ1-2	CASSLGGQGTNYGYTF	TGTGCCAGCAGCTTGGGGGGACAGGGGACTAACTATGGCTACACCTTC
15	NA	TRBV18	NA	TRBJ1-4	CASSPPGRTNEKLFF	TGTGCCAGCTCACCACCCGGACGAACTAATGAAAAACTGTTTTTT
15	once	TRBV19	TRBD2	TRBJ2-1	CASSTSSGLRDEQFF	TGTGCCAGTAGTACCTCTAGCGGCCTGAGGGATGAGCAGTTCTTC
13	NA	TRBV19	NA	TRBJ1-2	CATTGDKKYGYTF	TGTGCCACCACCGGGGATAAGAAGTATGGCTACACCTTC
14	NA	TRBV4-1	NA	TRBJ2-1	CASSQSPKSDEQFF	TGCGCCAGCAGCCAATCCCCGAAGTCGGATGAGCAGTTCTTC
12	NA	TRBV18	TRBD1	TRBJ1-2	CASREGAYGYTF	TGTGCCAGCCGTGAGGGGGCGTATGGCTACACCTTC
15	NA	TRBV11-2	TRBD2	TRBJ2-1	CASSLAGLAGDRRFF	TGTGCCAGCAGCTTAGCAGGCCTAGCGGGGGACCGACGGTTCTTC
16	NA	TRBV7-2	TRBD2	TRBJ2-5	CASSINGGGAFETQYF	TGTGCCAGCAGCATAAATGGCGGGGGGGCTTTTGAGACCCAGTACTTC
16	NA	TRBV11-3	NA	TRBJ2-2	CASSLFGGANTGELFF	TGTGCCAGCAGCTTATTCGGGGGCGCGAACACCGGGGAGCTGTTTTTT
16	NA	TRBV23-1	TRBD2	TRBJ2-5	CASSQPGLAGEETQYF	TGCGCCAGCAGTCAACCGGGACTAGCGGGGGAGGAGACCCAGTACTTC
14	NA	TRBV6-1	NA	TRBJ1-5	CASSEAGGNQPQHF	TGTGCCAGCAGTGAAGCGGGGGGCAATCAGCCCCAGCATTTT
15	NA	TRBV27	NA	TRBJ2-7	CASSYGPGPSYEQYF	TGTGCCAGCAGTTACGGACCCGGGCCCTCCTACGAGCAGTACTTC
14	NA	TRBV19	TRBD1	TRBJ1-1	CASSPRGWWTEAFF	TGTGCCAGTAGTCCCAGGGGGTGGTGGACTGAAGCTTTCTTT
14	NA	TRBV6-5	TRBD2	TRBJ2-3	CASAPRGEADTQYF	TGTGCCAGCGCCCCTCGGGGGGAGGCAGATACGCAGTATTTT
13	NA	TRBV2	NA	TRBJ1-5	CASNRLSNQPQHF	TGTGCCAGCAATAGGTTGAGCAATCAGCCCCAGCATTTT
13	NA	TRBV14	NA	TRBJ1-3	CASRRRTGNTIYF	TGTGCCAGCAGGAGGAGAACTGGAAACACCATATATTTT
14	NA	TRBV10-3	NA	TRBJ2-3	CAISESTRSDTQYF	TGTGCCATCAGTGAGTCGACTAGATCAGATACGCAGTATTTT
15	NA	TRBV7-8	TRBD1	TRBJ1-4	CASSARQGVGEKLFF	TGTGCCAGCAGCGCGAGACAGGGGGTTGGTGAAAAACTGTTTTTT
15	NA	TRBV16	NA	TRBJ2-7	CASNQLDSGFYEQYF	TGTGCCAGCAACCAGCTCGATTCGGGATTCTACGAGCAGTACTTC
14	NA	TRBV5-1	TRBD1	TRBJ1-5	CASSPGQGNQPQHF	TGCGCCAGCAGCCCCGGACAGGGCAATCAGCCCCAGCATTTT
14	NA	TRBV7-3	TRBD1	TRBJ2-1	CASSIGQGTGEQFF	TGTGCCAGCAGCATAGGACAGGGGACGGGTGAGCAGTTCTTC
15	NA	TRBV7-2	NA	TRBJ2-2	CASSLLRHNTGELFF	TGTGCCAGCAGCTTGCTGCGCCATAACACCGGGGAGCTGTTTTTT
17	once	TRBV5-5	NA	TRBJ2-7	CASSQNWGTRDGHEQYF	TGTGCCAGCAGCCAAAATTGGGGGACTCGCGACGGCCACGAGCAGTACTTC
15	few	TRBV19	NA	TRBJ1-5	CASSTPGRGNQPQHF	TGTGCCAGTAGTACCCCAGGGAGAGGCAATCAGCCCCAGCATTTT
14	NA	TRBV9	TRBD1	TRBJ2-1	CASRPTGERNEQFF	TGTGCCAGCAGGCCGACAGGGGAGCGCAATGAGCAGTTCTTC
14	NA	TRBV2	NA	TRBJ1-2	CASSEQASFYGYTF	TGTGCCAGCAGTGAACAGGCGTCCTTCTATGGCTACACCTTC
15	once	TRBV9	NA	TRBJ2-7	CASSPGTAAGGEQYF	TGTGCCAGCAGCCCCGGGACTGCAGCGGGCGGGGAGCAGTACTTC
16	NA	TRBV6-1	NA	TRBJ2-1	CASSEARVDLTSPPFF	TGTGCCAGCAGTGAAGCGCGTGTTGACCTGACATCCCCCCCGTTCTTC
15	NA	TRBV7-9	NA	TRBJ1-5	CASSLSGGGNQPQHF	TGTGCCAGCAGCTTGTCGGGGGGCGGGAATCAGCCCCAGCATTTT
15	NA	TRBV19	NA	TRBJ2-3	CASSIGHSSTDTQYF	TGTGCCAGTAGTATAGGCCACAGTAGCACAGATACGCAGTATTTT
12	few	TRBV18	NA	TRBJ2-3	CASSPGTDTQYF	TGTGCCAGCTCACCCGGCACAGATACGCAGTATTTT
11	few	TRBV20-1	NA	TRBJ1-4	CSARDKAKLFF	TGCAGTGCTAGAGATAAGGCCAAACTGTTTTTT
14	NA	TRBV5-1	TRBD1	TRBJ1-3	CASSSRGLGNTIYF	TGTGCCAGCAGCTCGAGGGGGCTTGGAAACACCATATATTTT
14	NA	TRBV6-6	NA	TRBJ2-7	CASRPTGWAYEQYF	TGTGCCAGCAGGCCGACAGGCTGGGCCTACGAGCAGTACTTC
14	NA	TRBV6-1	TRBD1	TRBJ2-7	CASSSRTGGTEQYF	TGTGCCAGCAGTTCCCGTACAGGGGGCACAGAGCAGTACTTC
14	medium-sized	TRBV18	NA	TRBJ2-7	CASSSGKVAGEQYF	TGTGCCAGCTCATCGGGTAAGGTGGCGGGCGAGCAGTACTTC
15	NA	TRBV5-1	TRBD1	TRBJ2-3	CASSLPGGGTDTQYF	TGCGCCAGCAGCTTGCCAGGGGGCGGCACAGATACGCAGTATTTT
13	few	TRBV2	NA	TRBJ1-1	CASSEQGNTEAFF	TGTGCCAGCAGTGAACAGGGGAACACTGAAGCTTTCTTT
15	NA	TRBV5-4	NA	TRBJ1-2	CASSLYRIINYGYTF	TGTGCCAGCAGCTTGTACAGGATAATTAACTATGGCTACACCTTC
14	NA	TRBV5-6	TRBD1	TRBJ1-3	CASSLVTGRNTIYF	TGTGCCAGCAGCTTGGTGACAGGGCGGAACACCATATATTTT
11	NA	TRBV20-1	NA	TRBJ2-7	CSARIQHEQYF	TGCAGTGCTAGAATCCAGCACGAGCAGTACTTC
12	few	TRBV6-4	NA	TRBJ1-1	CASSDVTGRAFF	TGTGCCAGCAGTGACGTGACAGGCCGGGCTTTCTTT
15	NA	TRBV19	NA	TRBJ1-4	CASSTGQLNHEKLFF	TGTGCCAGTAGTACTGGACAGCTCAATCATGAAAAACTGTTTTTT
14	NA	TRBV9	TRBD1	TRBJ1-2	CASSALAGGSPVTF	TGTGCCAGCAGCGCCCTGGCAGGGGGCTCTCCGGTCACCTTC
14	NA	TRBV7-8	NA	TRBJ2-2	CASRILGGTGELFF	TGTGCCAGCAGAATCCTAGGGGGGACCGGGGAGCTGTTTTTT
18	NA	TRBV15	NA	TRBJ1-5	CATSRDIGLGGSNQPQHF	TGTGCCACCAGCAGAGATATCGGGTTGGGTGGGAGCAATCAGCCCCAGCATTTT
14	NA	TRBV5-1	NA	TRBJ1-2	CASSEGWGNYGYTF	TGCGCCAGCAGCGAAGGGTGGGGGAACTATGGCTACACCTTC